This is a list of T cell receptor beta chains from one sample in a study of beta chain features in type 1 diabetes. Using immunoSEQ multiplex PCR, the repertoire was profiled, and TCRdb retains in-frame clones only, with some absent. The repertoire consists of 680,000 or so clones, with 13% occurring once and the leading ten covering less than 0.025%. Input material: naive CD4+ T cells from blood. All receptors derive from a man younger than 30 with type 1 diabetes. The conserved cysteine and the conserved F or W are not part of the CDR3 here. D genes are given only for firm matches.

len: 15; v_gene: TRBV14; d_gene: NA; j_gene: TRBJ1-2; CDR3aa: ASSQDGSHRSNYGYT
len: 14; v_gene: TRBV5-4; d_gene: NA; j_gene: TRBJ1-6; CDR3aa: ASSPPGEGLNSPLH
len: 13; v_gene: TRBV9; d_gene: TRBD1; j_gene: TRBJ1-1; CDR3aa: ASSPQGQLNTEAF
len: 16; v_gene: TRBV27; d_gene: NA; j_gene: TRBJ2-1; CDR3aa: ASTQRPPVSGDYNEQF
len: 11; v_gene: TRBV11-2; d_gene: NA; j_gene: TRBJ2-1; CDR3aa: ASSSSGLDEQF
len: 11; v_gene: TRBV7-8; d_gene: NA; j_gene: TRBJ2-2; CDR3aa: ASSLGTAGELF
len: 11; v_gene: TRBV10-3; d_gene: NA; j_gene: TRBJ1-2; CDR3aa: AISRQVNYGYT
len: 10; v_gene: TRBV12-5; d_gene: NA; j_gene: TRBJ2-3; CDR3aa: ASGPNTDTQY
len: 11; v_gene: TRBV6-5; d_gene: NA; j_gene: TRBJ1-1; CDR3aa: ASTRTVNTEAF
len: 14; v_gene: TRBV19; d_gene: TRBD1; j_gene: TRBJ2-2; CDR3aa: ASSDPGGPHTGELF
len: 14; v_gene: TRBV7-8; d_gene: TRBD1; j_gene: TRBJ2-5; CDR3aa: ASRPGQGSGQETQY
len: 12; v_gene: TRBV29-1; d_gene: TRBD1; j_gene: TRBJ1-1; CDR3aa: SVKQGAWDTEAF
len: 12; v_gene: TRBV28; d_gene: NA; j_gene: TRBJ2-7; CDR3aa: ASSLQGNAYEQY
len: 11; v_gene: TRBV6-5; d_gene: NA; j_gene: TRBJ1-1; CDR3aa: ASRTGENTEAF
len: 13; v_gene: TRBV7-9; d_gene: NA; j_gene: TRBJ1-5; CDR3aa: ASSPVGGIDQPQH
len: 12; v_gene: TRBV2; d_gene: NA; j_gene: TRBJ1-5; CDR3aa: ASSGQAFNQPQH
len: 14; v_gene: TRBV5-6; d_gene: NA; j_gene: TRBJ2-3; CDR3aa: ASSFDRQSAPDTQY
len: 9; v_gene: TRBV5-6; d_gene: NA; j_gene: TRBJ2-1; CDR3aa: ASSQGNEQF
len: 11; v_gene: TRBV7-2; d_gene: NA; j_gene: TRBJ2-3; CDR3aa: ASSSSQITTQY
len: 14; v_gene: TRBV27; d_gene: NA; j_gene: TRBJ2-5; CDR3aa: ASSFSSLGGRETQY
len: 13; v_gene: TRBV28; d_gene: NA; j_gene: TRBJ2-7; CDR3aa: ASSPAGGIVNEQY
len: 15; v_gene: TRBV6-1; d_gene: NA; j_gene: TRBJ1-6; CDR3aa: ASSATDLDRGNSPLH
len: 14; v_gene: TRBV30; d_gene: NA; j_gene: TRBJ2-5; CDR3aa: AWSKRGVRLQETQY
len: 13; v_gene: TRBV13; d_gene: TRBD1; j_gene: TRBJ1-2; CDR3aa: ASSHRRTGGYGYT
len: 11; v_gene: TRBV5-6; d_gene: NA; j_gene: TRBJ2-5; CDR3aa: ASSLSGAETQY
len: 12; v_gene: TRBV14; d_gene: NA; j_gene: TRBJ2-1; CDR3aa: ASSQLLGNNEQF
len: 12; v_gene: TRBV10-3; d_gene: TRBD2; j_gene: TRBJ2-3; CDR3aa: AIRAGASTDTQY
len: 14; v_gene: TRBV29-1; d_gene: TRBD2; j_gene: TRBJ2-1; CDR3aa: SVPSWGRGGDNEQF
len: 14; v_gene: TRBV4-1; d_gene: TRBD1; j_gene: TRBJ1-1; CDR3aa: ASSQDDRVVNTEAF
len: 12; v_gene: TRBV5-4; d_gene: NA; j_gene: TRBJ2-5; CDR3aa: ASSSWPPEGTQY
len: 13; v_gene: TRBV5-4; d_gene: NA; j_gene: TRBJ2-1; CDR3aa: ASSLEEASYNEQF